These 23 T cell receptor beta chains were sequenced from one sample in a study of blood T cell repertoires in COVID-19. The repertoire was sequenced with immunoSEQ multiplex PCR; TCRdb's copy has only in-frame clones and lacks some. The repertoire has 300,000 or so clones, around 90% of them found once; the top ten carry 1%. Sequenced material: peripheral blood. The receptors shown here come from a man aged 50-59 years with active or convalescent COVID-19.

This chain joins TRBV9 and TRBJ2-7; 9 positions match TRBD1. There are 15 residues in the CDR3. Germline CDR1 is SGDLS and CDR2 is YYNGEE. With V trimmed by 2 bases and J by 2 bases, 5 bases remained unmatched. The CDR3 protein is CASSVATGGTYEQYF. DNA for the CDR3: TGTGCCAGCAGCGTCGCGACAGGGGGGACCTACGAGCAGTACTTC.

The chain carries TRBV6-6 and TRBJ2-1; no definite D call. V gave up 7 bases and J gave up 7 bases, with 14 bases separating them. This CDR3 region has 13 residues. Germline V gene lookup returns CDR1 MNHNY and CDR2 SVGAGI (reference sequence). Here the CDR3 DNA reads TGTGCCAGCAAAATACCGAGTATTAATGAGCAGTTCTTC. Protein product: CASKIPSINEQFF.

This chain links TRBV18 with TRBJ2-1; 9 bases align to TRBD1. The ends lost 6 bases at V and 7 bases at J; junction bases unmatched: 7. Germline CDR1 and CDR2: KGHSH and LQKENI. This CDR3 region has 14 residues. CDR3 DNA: TGTGCCAGCTCCCGGACAGGGGCGGAAAATGAGCAGTTCTTC. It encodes CASSRTGAENEQFF.

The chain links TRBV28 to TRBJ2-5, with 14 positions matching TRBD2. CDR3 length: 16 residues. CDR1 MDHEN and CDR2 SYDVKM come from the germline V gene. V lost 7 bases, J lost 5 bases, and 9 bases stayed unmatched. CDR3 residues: CASTMTSGGAQETQYF. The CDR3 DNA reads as TGTGCCAGCACCATGACTAGCGGGGGGGCCCAGGAGACCCAGTACTTC.

The CDR3 DNA is TGCAGTGCTAGTGACAGGTTGAACACCTTC. This sequence encodes CSASDRLNTF. This chain connects TRBV20-1 to TRBJ1-2; TRBD1 is a possible D gene (6 bases). V gave up 3 bases and J gave up 12 bases, with 11 bases separating them. Germline CDR1 DFQATT, CDR2 SNEGSKA (reference sequence). This CDR3 is 10 amino acids long.

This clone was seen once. CDR3 residues: CASRAGTSAGELFF. The DNA for the CDR3 is TGCGCCAGCAGAGCCGGGACTAGCGCCGGGGAGCTGTTTTTT. This chain joins TRBV5-1 and TRBJ2-2, with 10 bases identical to TRBD2. The V and J ends lost 5 bases and 6 bases, in that order; junction bases with no gene match: 4. This CDR3 has 14 residues. The V gene's germline CDR1 is SGHRS and CDR2 YFSETQ.

CDR3 region: CSASSPSRANVLTF. As DNA, the CDR3 is TGCAGTGCTAGTTCCCCAAGCAGGGCCAACGTCCTGACTTTC. This chain joins TRBV20-1 and TRBJ2-6; D not resolved. The V gene's germline CDR1 is DFQATT and CDR2 SNEGSKA (reference sequence). The CDR3 extends over 14 amino acids. V gave up 3 bases and J gave up 5 bases, with 11 bases separating them.

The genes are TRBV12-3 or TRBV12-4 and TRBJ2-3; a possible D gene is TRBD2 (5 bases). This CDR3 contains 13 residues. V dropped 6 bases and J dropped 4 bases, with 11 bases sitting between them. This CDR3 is CASSLSVADTQYF. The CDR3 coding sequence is TGTGCCAGCAGCCTTAGCGTGGCAGATACGCAGTATTTT.

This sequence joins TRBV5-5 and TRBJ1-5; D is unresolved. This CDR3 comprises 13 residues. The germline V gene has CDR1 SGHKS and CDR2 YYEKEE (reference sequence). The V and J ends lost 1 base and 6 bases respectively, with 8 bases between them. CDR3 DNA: TGTGCCAGCAGCTTGTACAGAACTCAGCCCCAGCATTTT. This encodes CASSLYRTQPQHF. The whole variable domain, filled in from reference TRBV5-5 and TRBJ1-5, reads DAGVTQSPTHLIKTRGQQVTLRCSPISGHKSVSWYQQVLGQGPQFIFQYYEKEERGRGNFPDRFSARQFPNYSSELNVNALLLGDSALYLCASSLYRTQPQHFGDGTRLSIL.

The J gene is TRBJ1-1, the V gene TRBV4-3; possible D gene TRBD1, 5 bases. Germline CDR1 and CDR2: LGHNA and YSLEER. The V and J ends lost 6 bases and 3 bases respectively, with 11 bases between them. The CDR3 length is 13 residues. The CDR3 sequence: CASSSQEDTEAFF. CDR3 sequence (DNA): TGCGCCAGCAGTTCACAGGAAGACACTGAAGCTTTCTTT.

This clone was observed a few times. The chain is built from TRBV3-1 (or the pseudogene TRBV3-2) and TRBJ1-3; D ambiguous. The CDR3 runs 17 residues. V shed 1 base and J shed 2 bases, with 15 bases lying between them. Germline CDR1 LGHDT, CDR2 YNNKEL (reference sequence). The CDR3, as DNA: TGTGCCAGCAGCCAAGTGTACAGCTTCGACCCTGGAAACACCATATATTTT. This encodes CASSQVYSFDPGNTIYF.

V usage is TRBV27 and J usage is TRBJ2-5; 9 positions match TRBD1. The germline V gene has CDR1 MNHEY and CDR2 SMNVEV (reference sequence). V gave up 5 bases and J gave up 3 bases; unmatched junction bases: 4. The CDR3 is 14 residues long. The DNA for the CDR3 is TGTGCCAGCAGTCCCTGGACAGGGGAAGAGACCCAGTACTTC. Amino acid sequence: CASSPWTGEETQYF.

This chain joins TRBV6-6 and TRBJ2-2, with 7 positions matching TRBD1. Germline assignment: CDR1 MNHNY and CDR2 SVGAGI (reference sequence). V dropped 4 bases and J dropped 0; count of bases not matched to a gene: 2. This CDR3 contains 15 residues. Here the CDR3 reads CASSFTGANTGELFF. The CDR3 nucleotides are TGTGCCAGCAGTTTCACAGGGGCGAACACCGGGGAGCTGTTTTTT.

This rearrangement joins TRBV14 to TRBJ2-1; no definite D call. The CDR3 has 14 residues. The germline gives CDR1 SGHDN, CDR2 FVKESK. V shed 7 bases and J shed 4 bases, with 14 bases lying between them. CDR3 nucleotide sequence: TGTGCCAGCAAACTGCGCGGCCCATACAATGAGCAGTTCTTC. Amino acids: CASKLRGPYNEQFF.

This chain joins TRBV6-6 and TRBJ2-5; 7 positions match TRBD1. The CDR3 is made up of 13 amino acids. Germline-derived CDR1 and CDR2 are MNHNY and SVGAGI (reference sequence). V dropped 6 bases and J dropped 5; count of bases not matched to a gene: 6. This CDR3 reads CASRVGGQETQYF. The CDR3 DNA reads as TGTGCCAGCAGGGTAGGGGGCCAGGAGACCCAGTACTTC.

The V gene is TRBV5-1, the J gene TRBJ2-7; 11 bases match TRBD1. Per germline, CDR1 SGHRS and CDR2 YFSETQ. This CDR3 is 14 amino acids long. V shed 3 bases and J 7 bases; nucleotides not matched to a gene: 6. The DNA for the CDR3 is TGCGCCAGCAGCTCCGGGACAGGGGGTGAAGAGCAGTACTTC. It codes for CASSSGTGGEEQYF.

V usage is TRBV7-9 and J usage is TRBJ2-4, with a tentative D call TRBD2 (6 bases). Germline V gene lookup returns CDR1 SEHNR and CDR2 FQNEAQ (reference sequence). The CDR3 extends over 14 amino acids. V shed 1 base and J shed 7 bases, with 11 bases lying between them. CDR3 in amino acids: CASSLGSGVNIQYF. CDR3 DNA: TGTGCCAGCAGCTTAGGTTCGGGGGTGAACATTCAGTACTTC.

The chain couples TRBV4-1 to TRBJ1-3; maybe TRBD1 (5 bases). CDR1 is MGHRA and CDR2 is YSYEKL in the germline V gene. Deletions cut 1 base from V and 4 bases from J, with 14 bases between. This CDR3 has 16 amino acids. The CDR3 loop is CASSQATGSSGNTIYF. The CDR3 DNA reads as TGCGCCAGCAGCCAAGCAACAGGCTCCTCAGGAAACACCATATATTTT.

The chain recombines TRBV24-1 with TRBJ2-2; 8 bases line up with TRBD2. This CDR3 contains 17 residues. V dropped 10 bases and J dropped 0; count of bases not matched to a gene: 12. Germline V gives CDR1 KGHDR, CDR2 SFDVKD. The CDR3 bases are TGTGCCACGGGGCCCCTTACTAGCGGCGCGAACACCGGGGAGCTGTTTTTT. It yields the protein CATGPLTSGANTGELFF.

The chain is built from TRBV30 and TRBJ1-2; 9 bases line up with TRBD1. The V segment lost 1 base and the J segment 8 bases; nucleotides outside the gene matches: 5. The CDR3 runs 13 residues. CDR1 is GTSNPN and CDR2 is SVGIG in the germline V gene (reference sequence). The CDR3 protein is CAWSGRTGEGYTF. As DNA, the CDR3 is TGTGCCTGGAGTGGAAGGACAGGGGAGGGCTACACCTTC.

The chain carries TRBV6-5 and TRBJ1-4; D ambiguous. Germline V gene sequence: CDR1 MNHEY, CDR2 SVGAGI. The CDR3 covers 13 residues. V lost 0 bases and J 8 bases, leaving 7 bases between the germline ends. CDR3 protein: CASSYSGQEKLFF. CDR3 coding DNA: TGTGCCAGCAGTTACTCGGGCCAGGAAAAACTGTTTTTT.

CDR3 residues: CASSFRGPFSYEQYF. In nucleotides, the CDR3 is TGTGCCAGCAGCTTCAGGGGGCCTTTCTCCTACGAGCAGTACTTC. This chain uses TRBV5-6 with TRBJ2-7; TRBD1 matches at 8 bases. Germline V CDR1 and CDR2: SGHDT, YYEEEE. The CDR3 consists of 15 residues. V lost 2 bases and J lost 0; bases outside the gene matches: 4.

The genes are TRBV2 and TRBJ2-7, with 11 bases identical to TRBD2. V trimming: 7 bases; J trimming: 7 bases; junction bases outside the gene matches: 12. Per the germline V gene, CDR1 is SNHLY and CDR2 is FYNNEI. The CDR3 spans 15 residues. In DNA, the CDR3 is TGTGCCAGCACTATTGACCTAGCGGGGGGAGGGGAGCAGTACTTC. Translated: CASTIDLAGGGEQYF.